The present T cell receptor beta chain was sequenced within a study of OX40 agonist ivuxolimab in advanced cancers. Across the whole study: An agonistic human IgG2 monoclonal antibody against OX40 (CD134) was given. Enrollees could have had prior anti-PD-1, anti-PD-L1 or anti-CTLA-4 therapy, which approximately 38% had received. Overall study results and limits: Circulating CD4+ and CD8+ T cells showed clonal expansion by week 6 at 0.1 to 3.0 mg/kg.

The table came from immunoSEQ multiplex PCR; TCRdb's copy has only in-frame clones and leaves some out. The table includes about 98,000 clones, 85% to 95% detected once. A remark on this clone: Its matching antigen is unknown.

The sequence was collected from an adult with an advanced solid tumor such as melanoma, head and neck, liver or kidney cancer. The sample in question was CD4+ or CD8+ T cells sorted from blood, obtained in a trial of the OX40 agonist ivuxolimab.

For the CDR3, the DNA is TGTGCCAGCAGTGGGGGGGGACGCGGCTACACCTTC. Amino acid sequence: CASSGGGRGYTF. The chain employs TRBV28 and TRBJ1-2; the D gene is possibly TRBD1 (5 bases). This CDR3 has 12 amino acids. Per the germline V gene, CDR1 is MDHEN and CDR2 is SYDVKM. V was pared by 5 bases and J by 8 bases, with 12 bases between.